These T cell receptor beta chains were read from a single sample in a study of long-term antiretroviral therapy in people with HIV. Produced via immunoSEQ multiplex PCR; TCRdb's table is partial and in-frame only. The table records 15,000 to 20,000 clones, around four fifths of them present only once. This sample comprised unsorted PBMCs, obtained approximately 2.1 years before starting antiretroviral therapy. The origin of the receptors is a man aged 30-40 years with HIV. Each CDR3 is given with its conserved first and last residue. D genes are given only for firm matches. Size is stated for part of the rows, as once, few or many counts, or as a class when the clone is expanded.

V gene: TRBV6-6
clone size: NA
D gene: TRBD1
J gene: TRBJ1-5
CDR3 protein: CASSYTGTGDLQPQHF
CDR3 DNA: TGTGCCAGCAGTTACACAGGGACAGGGGATTTACAGCCCCAGCATTTT

V gene: TRBV7-9
clone size: NA
D gene: NA
J gene: TRBJ1-3
CDR3 protein: CASSLEGLRTGNTIYF
CDR3 DNA: TGTGCCAGCAGCTTAGAGGGCTTAAGAACTGGAAACACCATATATTTT

V gene: TRBV5-4
clone size: NA
D gene: NA
J gene: TRBJ2-7
CDR3 protein: CASSSERWGEQYF
CDR3 DNA: TGTGCCAGCAGCTCGGAAAGATGGGGCGAGCAGTACTTC

V gene: TRBV11-1
clone size: NA
D gene: NA
J gene: TRBJ2-1
CDR3 protein: CASLPKVPGLRGNEQFF
CDR3 DNA: TGTGCCAGCCTCCCCAAAGTCCCCGGGCTAAGGGGCAATGAGCAGTTCTTC

V gene: TRBV11-2
clone size: NA
D gene: NA
J gene: TRBJ1-2
CDR3 protein: CASSLGTEVGGYTF
CDR3 DNA: TGTGCCAGCAGCTTAGGGACCGAGGTTGGTGGCTACACCTTC

V gene: TRBV7-9
clone size: few
D gene: TRBD1
J gene: TRBJ1-4
CDR3 protein: CASSPGGEKLFF
CDR3 DNA: TGTGCCAGCAGCCCAGGGGGTGAAAAACTGTTTTTT

V gene: TRBV15
clone size: medium-sized
D gene: NA
J gene: TRBJ1-2
CDR3 protein: CATSRDTQVGGYTF
CDR3 DNA: TGTGCCACCAGCAGAGATACACAGGTGGGTGGCTACACCTTC

V gene: TRBV28
clone size: NA
D gene: NA
J gene: TRBJ1-1
CDR3 protein: CASRNLGPHEAFF
CDR3 DNA: TGTGCCAGCAGAAATCTCGGACCTCATGAAGCTTTCTTT

V gene: TRBV7-2
clone size: few
D gene: NA
J gene: TRBJ2-7
CDR3 protein: CASRSTYEQYF
CDR3 DNA: TGTGCCAGCAGGAGTACCTACGAGCAGTACTTC

V gene: TRBV5-1
clone size: NA
D gene: TRBD1
J gene: TRBJ1-1
CDR3 protein: CASSLIGQGAFF
CDR3 DNA: TGCGCCAGCAGCTTAATAGGACAGGGAGCTTTCTTT

V gene: TRBV6-1
clone size: NA
D gene: NA
J gene: TRBJ1-2
CDR3 protein: CASTDRLGNYGYTF
CDR3 DNA: TGTGCCAGCACTGACCGGTTGGGGAACTATGGCTACACCTTC

V gene: TRBV4-2
clone size: NA
D gene: TRBD2
J gene: TRBJ2-3
CDR3 protein: CASSQDHPSGMTDTQYF
CDR3 DNA: TGTGCCAGCAGCCAAGATCATCCTAGCGGGATGACAGATACGCAGTATTTT

V gene: TRBV19
clone size: few
D gene: NA
J gene: TRBJ1-6
CDR3 protein: CASSRDGDKNSPLHF
CDR3 DNA: TGTGCCAGTAGTAGGGATGGGGACAAGAATTCACCCCTCCACTTT

V gene: TRBV14
clone size: few
D gene: NA
J gene: TRBJ2-2
CDR3 protein: CASSQEAGWSTGELFF
CDR3 DNA: TGTGCCAGCAGCCAAGAGGCAGGGTGGAGCACCGGGGAGCTGTTTTTT

V gene: TRBV25-1
clone size: NA
D gene: NA
J gene: TRBJ2-2
CDR3 protein: CASSSPPNTGELFF
CDR3 DNA: TGTGCCAGCAGTTCGCCACCAAACACCGGGGAGCTGTTTTTT

V gene: TRBV30
clone size: once
D gene: NA
J gene: TRBJ1-1
CDR3 protein: CAWSLGRSPKGGTEAFF
CDR3 DNA: TGTGCCTGGAGTTTAGGGAGGTCTCCTAAGGGAGGCACTGAAGCTTTCTTT

V gene: TRBV5-5
clone size: NA
D gene: NA
J gene: TRBJ1-1
CDR3 protein: CASSLASGSKAFF
CDR3 DNA: TGTGCCAGCAGCTTGGCTTCGGGGAGTAAAGCTTTCTTT

V gene: TRBV19
clone size: NA
D gene: NA
J gene: TRBJ1-1
CDR3 protein: CASSPIPSQGLNTEAFF
CDR3 DNA: TGTGCCAGTAGCCCAATCCCCTCGCAGGGATTGAACACTGAAGCTTTCTTT

V gene: TRBV2
clone size: large
D gene: TRBD1
J gene: TRBJ1-2
CDR3 protein: CASSEETGGYGYTF
CDR3 DNA: TGTGCCAGCAGTGAAGAGACAGGGGGCTATGGCTACACCTTC

V gene: TRBV5-1
clone size: NA
D gene: NA
J gene: TRBJ1-3
CDR3 protein: CASSLVGTGNTIYF
CDR3 DNA: TGCGCCAGCAGCTTGGTGGGTACTGGAAACACCATATATTTT

V gene: TRBV7-2
clone size: few
D gene: NA
J gene: TRBJ2-3
CDR3 protein: CASSLESLGTDTQYF
CDR3 DNA: TGTGCCAGCAGCTTAGAGAGCCTAGGCACAGATACGCAGTATTTT

V gene: TRBV4-1
clone size: NA
D gene: NA
J gene: TRBJ1-5
CDR3 protein: CASSQEYYSNQPQHF
CDR3 DNA: TGCGCCAGCAGCCAGGAATACTATAGCAATCAGCCCCAGCATTTT

V gene: TRBV9
clone size: NA
D gene: NA
J gene: TRBJ2-3
CDR3 protein: CASSVGTDTQYF
CDR3 DNA: TGTGCCAGCAGCGTAGGAACAGATACGCAGTATTTT

V gene: TRBV7-9
clone size: few
D gene: NA
J gene: TRBJ2-7
CDR3 protein: CASSLLASAFSYEQYF
CDR3 DNA: TGTGCCAGCAGCTTGTTAGCTAGCGCTTTCTCCTACGAGCAGTACTTC

V gene: TRBV6-4
clone size: NA
D gene: NA
J gene: TRBJ1-3
CDR3 protein: CASSAEEGNTIYF
CDR3 DNA: TGTGCCAGCAGTGCGGAAGAAGGAAACACCATATATTTT

V gene: TRBV5-6
clone size: NA
D gene: TRBD2
J gene: TRBJ2-2
CDR3 protein: CASRVSGRPGELFF
CDR3 DNA: TGTGCCAGCAGAGTTAGCGGGAGACCCGGGGAGCTGTTTTTT

V gene: TRBV13
clone size: NA
D gene: NA
J gene: TRBJ1-4
CDR3 protein: CASSLRGSEEKLFF
CDR3 DNA: TGTGCCAGCAGCTTAAGGGGCTCTGAAGAAAAACTGTTTTTT

V gene: TRBV10-2
clone size: NA
D gene: TRBD1
J gene: TRBJ2-6
CDR3 protein: CASLTGAGANVLTF
CDR3 DNA: TGCGCCAGTTTAACAGGGGCTGGGGCCAACGTCCTGACTTTC

V gene: TRBV2
clone size: few
D gene: NA
J gene: TRBJ1-6
CDR3 protein: CASSEARNHSPLHF
CDR3 DNA: TGTGCCAGCAGTGAAGCGCGGAACCATTCACCCCTCCACTTT

V gene: TRBV4-1
clone size: NA
D gene: NA
J gene: TRBJ1-1
CDR3 protein: CASSQPQGVYAFF
CDR3 DNA: TGCGCCAGCAGCCAACCTCAGGGCGTCTACGCTTTCTTT

V gene: TRBV14
clone size: few
D gene: NA
J gene: TRBJ2-7
CDR3 protein: CASSQALGWANEQYF
CDR3 DNA: TGTGCCAGCAGCCAAGCCCTCGGGTGGGCGAACGAGCAGTACTTC

V gene: TRBV6-1
clone size: few
D gene: TRBD1
J gene: TRBJ2-7
CDR3 protein: CASRLTGMRNEQYF
CDR3 DNA: TGTGCCAGCAGACTGACAGGGATGAGAAACGAGCAGTACTTC

V gene: TRBV28
clone size: NA
D gene: TRBD1
J gene: TRBJ2-5
CDR3 protein: CASSPRDSIGGTQYF
CDR3 DNA: TGTGCCAGCAGTCCCCGGGACAGCATAGGTGGGACCCAGTACTTC

V gene: TRBV9
clone size: NA
D gene: TRBD2
J gene: TRBJ2-5
CDR3 protein: CASSEGSGVQETQYF
CDR3 DNA: TGTGCCAGCAGCGAAGGTAGCGGGGTCCAAGAGACCCAGTACTTC

V gene: TRBV7-9
clone size: NA
D gene: NA
J gene: TRBJ2-7
CDR3 protein: CASSLDRARYYEQYF
CDR3 DNA: TGTGCCAGCAGCTTAGACAGAGCCCGATACTACGAGCAGTACTTC

V gene: TRBV9
clone size: few
D gene: NA
J gene: TRBJ1-2
CDR3 protein: CASSVGTAISYGYTF
CDR3 DNA: TGTGCCAGCAGCGTAGGAACAGCAATTAGCTATGGCTACACCTTC

V gene: TRBV30
clone size: NA
D gene: TRBD1
J gene: TRBJ2-6
CDR3 protein: CAWSLLDRGTNVLTF
CDR3 DNA: TGTGCCTGGAGTTTACTGGACAGGGGAACCAACGTCCTGACTTTC

V gene: TRBV2
clone size: NA
D gene: NA
J gene: TRBJ2-7
CDR3 protein: CASSEGYEQYF
CDR3 DNA: TGTGCCAGCAGTGAAGGTTACGAGCAGTACTTC

V gene: TRBV2
clone size: NA
D gene: NA
J gene: TRBJ2-2
CDR3 protein: CASTQEIGELFF
CDR3 DNA: TGTGCCAGCACCCAAGAGATCGGGGAGCTGTTTTTT

V gene: TRBV5-4
clone size: NA
D gene: NA
J gene: TRBJ2-1
CDR3 protein: CASGGAREQFF
CDR3 DNA: TGTGCCAGCGGCGGGGCAAGGGAGCAGTTCTTC

V gene: TRBV28
clone size: NA
D gene: NA
J gene: TRBJ2-7
CDR3 protein: CASSTLVGQRTYF
CDR3 DNA: TGTGCCAGCAGTACCCTCGTGGGCCAACGAACTTACTTC

V gene: TRBV4-2
clone size: NA
D gene: TRBD2
J gene: TRBJ2-7
CDR3 protein: CASSQGTSGDSYEQYF
CDR3 DNA: TGTGCCAGCAGCCAAGGAACTAGCGGAGACTCCTACGAGCAGTACTTC

V gene: TRBV30
clone size: once
D gene: NA
J gene: TRBJ2-3
CDR3 protein: CACSDGRGATDTQYF
CDR3 DNA: TGTGCCTGCTCAGACGGCAGGGGGGCCACAGATACGCAGTATTTT

V gene: TRBV6-4
clone size: NA
D gene: TRBD2
J gene: TRBJ2-2
CDR3 protein: CASRAIAGVSGELFF
CDR3 DNA: TGTGCCAGCAGGGCCATAGCGGGGGTTTCCGGGGAGCTGTTTTTT

V gene: TRBV5-1
clone size: NA
D gene: NA
J gene: TRBJ1-1
CDR3 protein: CASSLDQTNTEAFF
CDR3 DNA: TGCGCCAGCAGCTTGGACCAAACGAACACTGAAGCTTTCTTT

V gene: TRBV5-6
clone size: once
D gene: NA
J gene: TRBJ2-7
CDR3 protein: CASSSWNIYEQYF
CDR3 DNA: TGTGCCAGCAGCTCGTGGAACATCTACGAGCAGTACTTC

V gene: TRBV5-6
clone size: NA
D gene: NA
J gene: TRBJ1-1
CDR3 protein: CASSLWKGRPNTEAFF
CDR3 DNA: TGTGCCAGCAGCTTGTGGAAGGGCAGACCGAACACTGAAGCTTTCTTT

V gene: TRBV30
clone size: few
D gene: NA
J gene: TRBJ1-2
CDR3 protein: CAWRKQIYGYTF
CDR3 DNA: TGTGCCTGGAGAAAACAGATCTATGGCTACACCTTC

V gene: TRBV7-9
clone size: NA
D gene: NA
J gene: TRBJ1-4
CDR3 protein: CASSLVGSNEKLFF
CDR3 DNA: TGTGCCAGCAGCTTGGTCGGCTCTAATGAAAAACTGTTTTTT

V gene: TRBV5-5
clone size: NA
D gene: NA
J gene: TRBJ2-3
CDR3 protein: CASSLAMGPTDTQYF
CDR3 DNA: TGTGCCAGCAGCTTGGCCATGGGCCCGACAGATACGCAGTATTTT

V gene: TRBV21-1
clone size: once
D gene: NA
J gene: TRBJ2-7
CDR3 protein: CASSKLREGLTEWPYEQYF
CDR3 DNA: TGTGCCAGCAGCAAATTACGGGAGGGCCTTACGGAATGGCCCTACGAGCAGTACTTC

V gene: TRBV11-1
clone size: NA
D gene: NA
J gene: TRBJ2-5
CDR3 protein: CASSLEQPQETQYF
CDR3 DNA: TGTGCCAGCAGCTTAGAACAGCCCCAAGAGACCCAGTACTTC

V gene: TRBV19
clone size: NA
D gene: NA
J gene: TRBJ1-5
CDR3 protein: CASSQTPDQPQHF
CDR3 DNA: TGTGCCAGTAGCCAGACCCCAGATCAGCCCCAGCATTTT

V gene: TRBV7-6
clone size: few
D gene: TRBD1
J gene: TRBJ2-2
CDR3 protein: CASSQGQGPSGELFF
CDR3 DNA: TGTGCCAGCTCACAAGGACAGGGACCAAGCGGGGAGCTGTTTTTT